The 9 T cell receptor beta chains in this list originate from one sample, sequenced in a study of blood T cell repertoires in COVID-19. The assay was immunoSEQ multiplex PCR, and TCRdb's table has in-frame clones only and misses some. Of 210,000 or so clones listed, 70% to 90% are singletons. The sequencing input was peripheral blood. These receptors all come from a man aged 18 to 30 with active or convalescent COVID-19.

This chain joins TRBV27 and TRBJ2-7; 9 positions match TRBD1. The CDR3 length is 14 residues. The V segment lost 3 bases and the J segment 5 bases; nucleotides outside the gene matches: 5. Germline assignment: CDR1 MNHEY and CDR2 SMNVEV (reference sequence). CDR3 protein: CASSLGQGVNEQYF. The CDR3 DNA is TGTGCCAGCAGTTTGGGACAGGGCGTAAACGAGCAGTACTTC.

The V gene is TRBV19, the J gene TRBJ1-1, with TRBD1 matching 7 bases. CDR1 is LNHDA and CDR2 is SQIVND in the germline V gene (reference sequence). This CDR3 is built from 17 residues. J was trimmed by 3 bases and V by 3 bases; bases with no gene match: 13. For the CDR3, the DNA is TGTGCCAGTAGTATGGGGTCCGGGACAGCCGGGGACACTGAAGCTTTCTTT. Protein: CASSMGSGTAGDTEAFF.

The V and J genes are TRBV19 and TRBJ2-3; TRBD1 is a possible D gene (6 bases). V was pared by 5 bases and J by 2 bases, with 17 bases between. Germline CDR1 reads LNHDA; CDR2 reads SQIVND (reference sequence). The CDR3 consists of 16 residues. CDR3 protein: CASSEDRTANTDTQYF. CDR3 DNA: TGTGCCAGTAGTGAAGACAGGACGGCTAACACAGATACGCAGTATTTT.

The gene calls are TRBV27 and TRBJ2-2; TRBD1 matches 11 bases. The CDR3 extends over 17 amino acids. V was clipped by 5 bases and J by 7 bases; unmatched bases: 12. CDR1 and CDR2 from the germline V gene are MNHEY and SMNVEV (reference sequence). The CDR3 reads CASSTPQDRGLVGELFF. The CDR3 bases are TGTGCCAGCAGTACACCTCAGGACAGGGGGCTAGTCGGGGAGCTGTTTTTT.

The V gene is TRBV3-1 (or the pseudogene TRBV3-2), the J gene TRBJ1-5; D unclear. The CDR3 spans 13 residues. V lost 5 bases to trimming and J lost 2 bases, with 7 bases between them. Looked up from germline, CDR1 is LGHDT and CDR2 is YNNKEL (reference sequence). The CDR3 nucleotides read TGTGCCAGCAGCTCGGTTGGCAATCAGCCCCAGCATTTT. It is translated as CASSSVGNQPQHF.

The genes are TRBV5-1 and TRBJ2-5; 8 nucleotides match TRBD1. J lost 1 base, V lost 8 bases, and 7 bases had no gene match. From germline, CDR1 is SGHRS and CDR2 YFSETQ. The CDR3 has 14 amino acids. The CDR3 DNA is TGCGCCAGTTTTAAGGACAGGGCCCAAGAGACCCAGTACTTC. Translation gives CASFKDRAQETQYF.

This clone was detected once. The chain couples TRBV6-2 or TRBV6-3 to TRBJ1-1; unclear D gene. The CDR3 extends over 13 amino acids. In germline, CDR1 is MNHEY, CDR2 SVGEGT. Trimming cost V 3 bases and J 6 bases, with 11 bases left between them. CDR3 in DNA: TGTGCCAGCAGTTATCTAACTAACGCTGAAGCTTTCTTT. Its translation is CASSYLTNAEAFF.

The CDR3 bases are TGTGCCAGCAGTTTCCCCGGGGCTGAAGCTTTCTTT. It encodes CASSFPGAEAFF. The rearrangement uses TRBV27 and TRBJ1-1; no clear D. Trimming pared 3 bases from V and 6 bases from J, leaving 8 bases between. The CDR3 runs to 12 residues. Germline CDR1 is MNHEY and CDR2 is SMNVEV (reference sequence).

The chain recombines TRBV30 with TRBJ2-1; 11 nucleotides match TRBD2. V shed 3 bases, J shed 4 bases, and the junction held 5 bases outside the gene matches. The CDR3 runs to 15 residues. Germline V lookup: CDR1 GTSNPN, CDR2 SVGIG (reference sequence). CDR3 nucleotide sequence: TGTGCCTGGAGAGAAGGGACTAGCGGATACAATGAGCAGTTCTTC. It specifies CAWREGTSGYNEQFF.